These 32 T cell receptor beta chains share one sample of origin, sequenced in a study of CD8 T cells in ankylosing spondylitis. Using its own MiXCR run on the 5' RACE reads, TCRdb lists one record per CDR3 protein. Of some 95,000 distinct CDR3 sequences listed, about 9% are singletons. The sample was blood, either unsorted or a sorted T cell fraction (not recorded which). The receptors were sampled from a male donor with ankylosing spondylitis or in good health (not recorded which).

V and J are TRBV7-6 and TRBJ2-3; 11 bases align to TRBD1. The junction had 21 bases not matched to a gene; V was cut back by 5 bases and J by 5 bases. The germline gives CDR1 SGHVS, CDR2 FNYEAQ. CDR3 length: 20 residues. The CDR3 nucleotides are TGTGCCAGCAGCGGACAGACCCGGGACAGGGGGATTGCGTGGATAGATACGCAGTATTTT. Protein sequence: CASSGQTRDRGIAWIDTQYF.

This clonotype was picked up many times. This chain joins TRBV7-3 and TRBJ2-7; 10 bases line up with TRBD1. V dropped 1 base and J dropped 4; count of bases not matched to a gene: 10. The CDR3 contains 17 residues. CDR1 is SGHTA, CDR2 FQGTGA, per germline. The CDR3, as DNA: TGTGCCAGCAGCTTAATTGAGACCCGGGACAGGGGATACGAGCAGTACTTC. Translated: CASSLIETRDRGYEQYF. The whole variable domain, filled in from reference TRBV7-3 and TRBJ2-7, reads GAGVSQTPSNKVTEKGKYVELRCDPISGHTALYWYRQSLGQGPEFLIYFQGTGAADDSGLPNDRFFAVRPEGSVSTLKIQRTERGDSAVYLCASSLIETRDRGYEQYFGPGTRLTVT.

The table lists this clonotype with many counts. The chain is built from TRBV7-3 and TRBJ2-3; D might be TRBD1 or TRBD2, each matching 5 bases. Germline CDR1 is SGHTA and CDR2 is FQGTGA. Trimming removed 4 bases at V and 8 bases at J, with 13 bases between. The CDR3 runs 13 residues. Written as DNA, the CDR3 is TGTGCCAGCAGCTCGGGGCGAAGTGGTACGCAGTATTTT. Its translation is CASSSGRSGTQYF.

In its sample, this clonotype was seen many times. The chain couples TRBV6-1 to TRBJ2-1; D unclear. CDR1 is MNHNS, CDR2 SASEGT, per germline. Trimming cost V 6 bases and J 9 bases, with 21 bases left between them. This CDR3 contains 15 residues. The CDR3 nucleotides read TGTGCCAGCAGACCTAGACCCAACCGGAAGGGTGAGCAGTTCTTC. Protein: CASRPRPNRKGEQFF.

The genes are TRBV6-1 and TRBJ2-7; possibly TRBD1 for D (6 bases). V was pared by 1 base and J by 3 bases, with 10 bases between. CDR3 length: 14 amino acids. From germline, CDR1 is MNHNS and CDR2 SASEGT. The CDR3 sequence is CASSEVPDSYEQYF. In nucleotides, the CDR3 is TGTGCCAGCAGTGAAGTCCCGGACAGCTACGAGCAGTACTTC.

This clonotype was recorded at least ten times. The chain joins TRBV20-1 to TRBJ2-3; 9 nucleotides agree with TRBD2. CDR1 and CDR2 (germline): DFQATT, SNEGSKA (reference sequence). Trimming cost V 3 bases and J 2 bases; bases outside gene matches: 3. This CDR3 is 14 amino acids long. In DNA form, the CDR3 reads TGCAGTGCTAGGGGGACTAGCTACACAGATACGCAGTATTTT. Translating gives CSARGTSYTDTQYF.

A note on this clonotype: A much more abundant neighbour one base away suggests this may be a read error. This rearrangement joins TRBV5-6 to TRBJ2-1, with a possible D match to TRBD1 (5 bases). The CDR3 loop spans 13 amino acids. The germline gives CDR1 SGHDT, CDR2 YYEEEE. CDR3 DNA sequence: TGTGCCATCAGCTCGGTAGGGGAAGATGAGCAGTTCTTC. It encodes CAISSVGEDEQFF.

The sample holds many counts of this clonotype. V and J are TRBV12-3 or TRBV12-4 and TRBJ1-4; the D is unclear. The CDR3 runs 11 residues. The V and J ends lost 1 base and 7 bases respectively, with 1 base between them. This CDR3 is CASSLGEKLFF. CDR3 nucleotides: TGTGCCAGCAGTTTAGGTGAAAAACTGTTTTTT.

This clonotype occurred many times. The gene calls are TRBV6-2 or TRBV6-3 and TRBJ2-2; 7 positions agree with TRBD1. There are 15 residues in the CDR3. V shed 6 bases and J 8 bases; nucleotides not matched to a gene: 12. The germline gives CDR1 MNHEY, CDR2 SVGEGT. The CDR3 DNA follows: TGTGCCAGCAGCTCAGCCCCACAGGGGCAGGGGGAGCTGTTTTTT. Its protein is CASSSAPQGQGELFF.

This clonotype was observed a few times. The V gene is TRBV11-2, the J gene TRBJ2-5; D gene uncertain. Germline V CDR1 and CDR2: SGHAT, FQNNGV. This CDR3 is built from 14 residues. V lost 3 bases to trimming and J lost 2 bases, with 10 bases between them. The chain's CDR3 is CASSFPPQQETQYF. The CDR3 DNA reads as TGTGCCAGCAGCTTCCCCCCCCAACAAGAGACCCAGTACTTC.

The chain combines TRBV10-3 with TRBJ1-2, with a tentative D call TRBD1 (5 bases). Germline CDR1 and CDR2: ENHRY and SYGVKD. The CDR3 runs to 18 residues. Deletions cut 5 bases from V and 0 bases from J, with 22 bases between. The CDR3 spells CAISRYRHQNTTNYGYTF. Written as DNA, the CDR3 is TGTGCCATCAGTCGCTACAGGCATCAAAACACCACTAACTATGGCTACACCTTC.

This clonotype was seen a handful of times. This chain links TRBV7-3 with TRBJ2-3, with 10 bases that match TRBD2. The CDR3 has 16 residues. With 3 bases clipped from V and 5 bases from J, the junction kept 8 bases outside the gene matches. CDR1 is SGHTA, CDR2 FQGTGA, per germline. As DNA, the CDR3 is TGTGCCAGCAGCTTGTTGAGCGGGGGGGCGGTAGATACGCAGTATTTT. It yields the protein CASSLLSGGAVDTQYF. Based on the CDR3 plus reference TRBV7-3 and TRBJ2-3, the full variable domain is GAGVSQTPSNKVTEKGKYVELRCDPISGHTALYWYRQSLGQGPEFLIYFQGTGAADDSGLPNDRFFAVRPEGSVSTLKIQRTERGDSAVYLCASSLLSGGAVDTQYFGPGTRLTVL.

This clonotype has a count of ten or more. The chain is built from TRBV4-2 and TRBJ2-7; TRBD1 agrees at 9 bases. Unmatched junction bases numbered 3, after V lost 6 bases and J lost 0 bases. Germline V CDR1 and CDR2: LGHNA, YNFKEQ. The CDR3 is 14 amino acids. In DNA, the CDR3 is TGTGCCAGCAGACAGGGGGCAGGCTCCTACGAGCAGTACTTC. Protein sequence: CASRQGAGSYEQYF.

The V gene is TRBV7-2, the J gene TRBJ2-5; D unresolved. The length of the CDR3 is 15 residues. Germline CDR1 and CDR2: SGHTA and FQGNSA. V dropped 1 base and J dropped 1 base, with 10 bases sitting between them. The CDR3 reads CASSLGVGFQETQYF. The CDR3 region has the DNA TGTGCCAGCAGCTTAGGCGTGGGATTCCAAGAGACCCAGTACTTC.

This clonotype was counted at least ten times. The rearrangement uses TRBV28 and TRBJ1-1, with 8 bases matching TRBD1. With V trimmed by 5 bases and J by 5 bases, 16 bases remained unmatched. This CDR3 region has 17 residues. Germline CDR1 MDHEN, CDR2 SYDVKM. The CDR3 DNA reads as TGTGCCAGCAGTCTTCTGACCCCCGGGACAGGCTTAACTGAAGCTTTCTTT. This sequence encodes CASSLLTPGTGLTEAFF.

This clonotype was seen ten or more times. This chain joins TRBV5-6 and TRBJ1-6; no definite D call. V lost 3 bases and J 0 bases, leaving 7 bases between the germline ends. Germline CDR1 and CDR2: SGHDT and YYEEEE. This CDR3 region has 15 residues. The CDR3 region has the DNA TGTGCCAGCAGCTCGATGAGCTCCTATAATTCACCCCTCCACTTT. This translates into CASSSMSSYNSPLHF.

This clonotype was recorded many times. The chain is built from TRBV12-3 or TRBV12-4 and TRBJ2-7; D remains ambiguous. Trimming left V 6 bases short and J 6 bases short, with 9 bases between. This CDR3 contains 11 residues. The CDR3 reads CASRGSSEQYF. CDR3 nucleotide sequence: TGTGCCAGCAGGGGGTCATCCGAGCAGTACTTC.

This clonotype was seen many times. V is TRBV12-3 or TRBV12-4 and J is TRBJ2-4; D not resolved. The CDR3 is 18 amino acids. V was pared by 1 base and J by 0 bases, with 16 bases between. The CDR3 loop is CASSLVGKPVLAKNIQYF. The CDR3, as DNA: TGTGCCAGCAGTTTAGTTGGTAAACCCGTCCTAGCCAAAAACATTCAGTACTTC.

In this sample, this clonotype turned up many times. The CDR3 loop is CASKDWETQYF. In DNA form, the CDR3 reads TGTGCCAGCAAGGATTGGGAGACCCAGTACTTC. V is TRBV2 and J is TRBJ2-5; unclear D gene. CDR3 size: 11 residues. Per germline, CDR1 SNHLY and CDR2 FYNNEI. Between the trimmed V and J ends, which lost 7 bases and 5 bases, there was a span of 8 bases.

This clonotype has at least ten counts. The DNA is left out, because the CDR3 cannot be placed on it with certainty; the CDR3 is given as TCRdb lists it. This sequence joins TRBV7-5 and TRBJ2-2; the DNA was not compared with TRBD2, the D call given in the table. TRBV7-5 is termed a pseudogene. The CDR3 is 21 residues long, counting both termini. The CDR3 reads CISVPEAYKPSGGSSTGELFF.

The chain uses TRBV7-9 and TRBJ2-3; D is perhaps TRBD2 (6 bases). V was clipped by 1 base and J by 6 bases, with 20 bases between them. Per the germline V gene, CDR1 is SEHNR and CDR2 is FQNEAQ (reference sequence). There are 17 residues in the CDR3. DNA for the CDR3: TGTGCCAGCAGCTTAGAGTCCTGGGGACTTACTATGGATACGCAGTATTTT. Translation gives CASSLESWGLTMDTQYF.

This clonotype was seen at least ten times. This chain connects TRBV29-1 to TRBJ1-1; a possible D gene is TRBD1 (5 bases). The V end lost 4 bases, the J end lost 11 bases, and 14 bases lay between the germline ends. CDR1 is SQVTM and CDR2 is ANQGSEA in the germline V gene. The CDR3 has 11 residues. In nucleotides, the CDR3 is TGCAGCGTTGGAGACCGACGGGGCGCTTTCTTT. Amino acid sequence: CSVGDRRGAFF.

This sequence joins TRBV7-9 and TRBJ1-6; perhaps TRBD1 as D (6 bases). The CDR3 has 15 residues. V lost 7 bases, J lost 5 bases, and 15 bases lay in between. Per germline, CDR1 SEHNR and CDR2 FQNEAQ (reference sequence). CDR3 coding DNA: TGTGCCAGCACCACCCAGGGGCGTAATAATTCACCCCTCCACTTT. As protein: CASTTQGRNNSPLHF.

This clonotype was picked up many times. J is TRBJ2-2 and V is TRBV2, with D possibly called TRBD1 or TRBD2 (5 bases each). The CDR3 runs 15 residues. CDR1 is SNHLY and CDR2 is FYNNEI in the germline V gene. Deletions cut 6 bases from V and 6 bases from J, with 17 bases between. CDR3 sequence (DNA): TGTGCCAGCAGAGCGTCAGGGCTAGCCGCCGGGGAGCTGTTTTTT. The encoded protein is CASRASGLAAGELFF.

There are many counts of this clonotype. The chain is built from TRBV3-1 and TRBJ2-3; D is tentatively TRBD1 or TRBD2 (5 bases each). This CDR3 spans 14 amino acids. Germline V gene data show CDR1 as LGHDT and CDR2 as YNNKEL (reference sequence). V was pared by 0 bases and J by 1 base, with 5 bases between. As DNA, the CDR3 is TGTGCCAGCAGCCAAGAGGGGGGCACAGATACGCAGTATTTT. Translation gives CASSQEGGTDTQYF.

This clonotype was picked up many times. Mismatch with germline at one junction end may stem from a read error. CDR3 amino acids: CASRAVDLYDYTF. CDR3 sequence (DNA): TGTGCCAGCAGGGCGGTGGATCTGTATGACTACACCTTC. The rearrangement links TRBV2 to TRBJ1-2; no definite D call. This CDR3 has 13 residues. The germline CDR1 and CDR2 sequences are SNHLY and FYNNEI.

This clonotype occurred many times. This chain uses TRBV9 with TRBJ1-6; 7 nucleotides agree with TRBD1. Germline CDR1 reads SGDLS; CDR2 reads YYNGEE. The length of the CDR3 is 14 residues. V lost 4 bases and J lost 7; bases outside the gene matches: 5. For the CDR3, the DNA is TGTGCCAGCAGCCCGGGACAGATGAATTCACCCCTCCACTTT. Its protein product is CASSPGQMNSPLHF. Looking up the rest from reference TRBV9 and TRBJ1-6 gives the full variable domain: DSGVTQTPKHLITATGQRVTLRCSPRSGDLSVYWYQQSLDQGLQFLIQYYNGEERAKGNILERFSAQQFPDLHSELNLSSLELGDSALYFCASSPGQMNSPLHFGNGTRLTVT.

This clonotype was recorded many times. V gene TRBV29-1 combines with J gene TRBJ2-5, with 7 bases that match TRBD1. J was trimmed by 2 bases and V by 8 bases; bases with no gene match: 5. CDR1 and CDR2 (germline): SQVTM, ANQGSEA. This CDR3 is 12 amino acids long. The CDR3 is CSTRQGQETQYF. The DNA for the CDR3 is TGCAGCACCCGACAGGGACAAGAGACCCAGTACTTC.

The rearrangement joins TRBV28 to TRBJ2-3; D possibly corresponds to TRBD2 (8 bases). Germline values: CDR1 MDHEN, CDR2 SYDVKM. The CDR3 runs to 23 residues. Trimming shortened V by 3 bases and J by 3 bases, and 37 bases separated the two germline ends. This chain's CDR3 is CASSLTPDRAQRGGLSRTDTQYF. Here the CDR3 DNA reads TGTGCCAGCAGTTTGACTCCCGACAGGGCCCAACGGGGGGGCCTCTCGAGAACAGATACGCAGTATTTT.

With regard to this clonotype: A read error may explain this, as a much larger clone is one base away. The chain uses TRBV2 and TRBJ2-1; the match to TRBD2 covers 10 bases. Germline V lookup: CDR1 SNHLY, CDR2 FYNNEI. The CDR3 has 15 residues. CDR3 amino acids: CARLGSGGANDEQLF. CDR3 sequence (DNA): TGTGCCCGCCTGGGGAGCGGGGGGGCGAACGATGAGCAGCTCTTC.

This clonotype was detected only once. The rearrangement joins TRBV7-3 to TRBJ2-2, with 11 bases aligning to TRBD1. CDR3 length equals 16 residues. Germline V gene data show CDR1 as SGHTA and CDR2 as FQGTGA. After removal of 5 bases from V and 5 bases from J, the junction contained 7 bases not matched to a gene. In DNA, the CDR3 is TGTGCCAGCAGCCCCGGACAGGGGGCAAATACCGGGGAGCTGTTTTTT. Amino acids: CASSPGQGANTGELFF. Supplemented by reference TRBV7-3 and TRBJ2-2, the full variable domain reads GAGVSQTPSNKVTEKGKYVELRCDPISGHTALYWYRQSLGQGPEFLIYFQGTGAADDSGLPNDRFFAVRPEGSVSTLKIQRTERGDSAVYLCASSPGQGANTGELFFGEGSRLTVL.

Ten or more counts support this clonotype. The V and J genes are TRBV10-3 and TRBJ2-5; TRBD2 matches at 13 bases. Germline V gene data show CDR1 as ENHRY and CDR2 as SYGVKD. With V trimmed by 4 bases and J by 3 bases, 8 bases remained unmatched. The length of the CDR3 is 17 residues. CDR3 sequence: CAISALLAGGPEETQYF. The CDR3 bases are TGTGCCATCAGTGCTTTACTAGCGGGGGGGCCTGAAGAGACCCAGTACTTC.